Listed here is a single TCR beta chain. Its specificity is unknown. This entry is derived from a study of T cells in tuberculosis. Background on the study: In South Africa, adults with active tuberculosis were compared with IGRA-negative and latently infected IGRA-positive adolescents.

Whole-study results and caveats: GMM-specific TCRs were nearer to active tuberculosis alpha repertoires, suggesting expansion. Using the GMM-specific repertoire gave about 87% accuracy versus 70% with motifs.

V was clipped by 9 bases and J by 3 bases, with 15 bases between them. The CDR3 consists of 14 residues. Germline values: CDR1 ENHRY, CDR2 SYGVKD. Each clinical donor contributed on average roughly 100,000 T cells from unsorted cryopreserved PBMC. Some clones are missing from TCRdb's copy, which holds only in-frame ones; the method was immunoSEQ multiplex PCR. The sample carries 25,000 to 35,000 clones, 92% recorded once. The receptor's source is a donor aged 10-35 years with latent tuberculosis or without tuberculosis infection. Some clones in this sample may be carry-over from other donors' samples. Sequences were obtained from PBMCs. The J gene is TRBJ2-1, the V gene TRBV10-3; D possibly corresponds to TRBD1 (6 bases). CDR3 in DNA: TGTGCCATTACAGGGAGTTTAAACTACAATGAGCAGTTCTTC. Translated, it gives CAITGSLNYNEQFF.